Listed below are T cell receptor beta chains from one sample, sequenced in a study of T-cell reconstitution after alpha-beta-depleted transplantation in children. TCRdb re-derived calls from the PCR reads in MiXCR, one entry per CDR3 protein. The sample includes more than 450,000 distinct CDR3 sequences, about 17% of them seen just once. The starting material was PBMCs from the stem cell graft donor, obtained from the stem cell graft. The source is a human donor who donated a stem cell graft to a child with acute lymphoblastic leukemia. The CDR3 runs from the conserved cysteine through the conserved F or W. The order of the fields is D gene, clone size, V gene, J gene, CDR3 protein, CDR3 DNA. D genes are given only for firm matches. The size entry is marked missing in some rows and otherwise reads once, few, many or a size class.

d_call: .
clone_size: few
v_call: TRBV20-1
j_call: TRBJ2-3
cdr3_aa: CSARDGLKRSTDTQYF
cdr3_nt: TGCAGTGCTAGAGATGGACTCAAGCGGTCCACAGATACGCAGTATTTT

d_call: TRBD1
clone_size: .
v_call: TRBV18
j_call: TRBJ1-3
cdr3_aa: CASSSDRGSTGNTIYF
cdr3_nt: TGTGCCAGCTCGTCAGACAGGGGGTCTACAGGAAACACCATATATTTT

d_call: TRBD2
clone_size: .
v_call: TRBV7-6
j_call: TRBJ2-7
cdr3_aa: CASSFEGLAGASYEQYF
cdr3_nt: TGTGCCAGCAGCTTCGAGGGACTAGCGGGAGCCTCCTACGAGCAGTACTTC

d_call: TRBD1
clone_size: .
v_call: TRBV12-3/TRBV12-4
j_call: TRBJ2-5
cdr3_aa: CASSLDRSGTQYF
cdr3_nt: TGTGCCAGCAGTCTGGACAGGTCGGGGACCCAGTACTTC

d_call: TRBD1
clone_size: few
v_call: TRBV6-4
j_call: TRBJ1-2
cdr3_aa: CASSDSGQGNYGYTF
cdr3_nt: TGTGCCAGCAGTGACTCGGGACAGGGGAACTATGGCTACACCTTC

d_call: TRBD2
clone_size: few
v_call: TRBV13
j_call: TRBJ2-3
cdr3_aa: CASSLNGASGSTDTQYF
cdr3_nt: TGTGCCAGCAGCTTAAATGGGGCTAGCGGAAGCACAGATACGCAGTATTTT

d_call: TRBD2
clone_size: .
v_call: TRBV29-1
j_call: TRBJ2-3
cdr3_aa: CSVYSGALTNTQYF
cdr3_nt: TGCAGCGTCTATAGCGGGGCTCTCACAAATACGCAGTATTTT

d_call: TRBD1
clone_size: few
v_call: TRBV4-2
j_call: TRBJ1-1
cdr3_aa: CASSQGVQGDTEAFF
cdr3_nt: TGTGCCAGCAGCCAAGGGGTGCAGGGGGACACTGAAGCTTTCTTT

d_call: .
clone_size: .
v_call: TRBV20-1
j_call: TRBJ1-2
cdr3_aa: CSARNGHTF
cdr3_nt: TGCAGTGCTAGAAATGGCCACACCTTC

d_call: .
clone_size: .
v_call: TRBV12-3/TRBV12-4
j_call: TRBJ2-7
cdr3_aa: CASYGPGDSYEQYF
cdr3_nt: TGTGCCAGCTACGGGCCGGGGGACTCCTACGAGCAGTACTTC

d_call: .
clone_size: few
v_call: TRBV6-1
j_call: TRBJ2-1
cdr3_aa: CASSERGRNYNEQFF
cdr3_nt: TGTGCCAGCAGTGAAAGGGGGAGGAACTACAATGAGCAGTTCTTC

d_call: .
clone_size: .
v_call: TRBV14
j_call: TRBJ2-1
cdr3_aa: CASSQSYNEQFF
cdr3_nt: TGTGCCAGCAGCCAATCCTACAATGAGCAGTTCTTC

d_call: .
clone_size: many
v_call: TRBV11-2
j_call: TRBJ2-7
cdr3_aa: CASSSGIGGIDSYEQYF
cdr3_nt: TGTGCCAGCAGCTCAGGTATCGGCGGGATCGACTCCTACGAGCAGTACTTC

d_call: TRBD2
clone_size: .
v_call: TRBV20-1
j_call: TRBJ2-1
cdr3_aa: CSARATSGSYNEQFF
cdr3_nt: TGCAGTGCTAGAGCAACTAGCGGGAGTTACAATGAGCAGTTCTTC

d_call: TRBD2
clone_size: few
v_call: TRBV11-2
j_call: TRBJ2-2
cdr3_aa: CASSLEGTSITTGELFF
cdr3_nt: TGTGCCAGCAGCTTAGAGGGGACTAGTATTACAACCGGGGAGCTGTTTTTT

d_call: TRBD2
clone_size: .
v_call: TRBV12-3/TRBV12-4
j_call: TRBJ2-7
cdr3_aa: CASRLAGGTREQYF
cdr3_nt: TGTGCCAGCAGATTAGCGGGAGGAACGCGGGAGCAGTACTTC

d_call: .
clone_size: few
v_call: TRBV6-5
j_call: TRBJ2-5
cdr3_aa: CASSYKGSQETQYF
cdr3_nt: TGTGCCAGCAGTTACAAGGGGAGCCAAGAGACCCAGTACTTC

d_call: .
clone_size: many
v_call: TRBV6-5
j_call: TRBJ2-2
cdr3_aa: CASSLRGRNTGELFF
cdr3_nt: TGTGCCAGCAGTCTCCGGGGACGGAACACCGGGGAGCTGTTTTTT

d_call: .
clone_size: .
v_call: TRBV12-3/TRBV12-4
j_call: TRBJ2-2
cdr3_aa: CAGMDFLGDTGELFF
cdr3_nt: TGTGCCGGCATGGACTTCCTGGGGGACACCGGGGAGCTGTTTTTT

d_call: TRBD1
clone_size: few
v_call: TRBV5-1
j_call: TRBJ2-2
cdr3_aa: CASSLVLLGTGNIKTGELFF
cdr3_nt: TGCGCCAGCAGCTTGGTGTTGCTGGGGACAGGGAACATTAAAACCGGGGAGCTGTTTTTT

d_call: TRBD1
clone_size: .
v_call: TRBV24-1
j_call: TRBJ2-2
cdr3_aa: CATSDGTADTGELFF
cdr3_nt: TGTGCCACCAGTGATGGGACAGCCGACACCGGGGAGCTGTTTTTT

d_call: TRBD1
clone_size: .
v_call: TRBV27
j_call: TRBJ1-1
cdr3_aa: CASSLMTGTGGVGAFF
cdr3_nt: TGTGCCAGCAGTTTGATGACCGGGACAGGGGGCGTTGGGGCTTTCTTT

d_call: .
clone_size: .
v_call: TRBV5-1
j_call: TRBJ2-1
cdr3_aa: CASSLARVAEFYNEQFF
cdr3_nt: TGCGCCAGCAGCTTGGCCAGGGTAGCGGAGTTTTACAATGAGCAGTTCTTC

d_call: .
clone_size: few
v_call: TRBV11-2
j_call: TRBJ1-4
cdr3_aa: CASSWEGETNEKLFF
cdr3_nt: TGTGCCAGCAGCTGGGAGGGCGAGACTAATGAAAAACTGTTTTTT

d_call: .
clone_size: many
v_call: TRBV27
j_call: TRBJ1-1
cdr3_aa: CASSRRNTEAFF
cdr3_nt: TGTGCCAGCAGCCGACGTAACACTGAAGCTTTCTTT

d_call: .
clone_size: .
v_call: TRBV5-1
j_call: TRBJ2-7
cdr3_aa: CASSLVQGGTYEQYF
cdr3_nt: TGCGCCAGCAGCTTGGTACAGGGAGGGACCTACGAGCAGTACTTC

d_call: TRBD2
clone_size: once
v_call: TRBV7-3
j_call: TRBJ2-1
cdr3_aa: CASSLTLAGTYNEQFF
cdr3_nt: TGTGCCAGCAGCTTAACACTAGCGGGTACCTACAATGAGCAGTTCTTC

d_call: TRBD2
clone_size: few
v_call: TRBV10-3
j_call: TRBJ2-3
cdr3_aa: CAISESGGNMGDTQYF
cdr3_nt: TGTGCCATCAGTGAGTCGGGAGGGAATATGGGCGATACGCAGTATTTT

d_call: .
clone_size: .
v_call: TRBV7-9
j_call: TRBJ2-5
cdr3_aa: CASDTVTAQETQYF
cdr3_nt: TGTGCCAGCGACACGGTAACAGCTCAAGAGACCCAGTACTTC

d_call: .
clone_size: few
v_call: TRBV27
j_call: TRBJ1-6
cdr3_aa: CASSAWGGFEPLHF
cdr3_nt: TGTGCCAGCAGTGCCTGGGGAGGGTTTGAACCCCTCCACTTT

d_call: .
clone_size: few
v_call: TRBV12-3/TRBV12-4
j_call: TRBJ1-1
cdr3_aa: CASSFGGAVGTEAFF
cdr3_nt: TGTGCCAGCAGTTTTGGGGGCGCGGTCGGCACTGAAGCTTTCTTT

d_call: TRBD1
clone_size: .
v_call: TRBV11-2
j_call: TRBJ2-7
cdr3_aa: CASGRGTGNERYF
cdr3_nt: TGTGCCAGCGGTCGGGGGACAGGGAACGAGCGGTACTTC

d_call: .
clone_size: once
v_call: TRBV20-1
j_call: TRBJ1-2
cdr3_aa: CSAPRPLPPYGYTF
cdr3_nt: TGCAGTGCTCCGCGACCCCTCCCCCCATATGGCTACACCTTC

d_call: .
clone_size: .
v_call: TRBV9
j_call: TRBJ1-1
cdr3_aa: CASSVTGFNTEAFF
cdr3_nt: TGTGCCAGCAGCGTGACAGGTTTTAACACTGAAGCTTTCTTT

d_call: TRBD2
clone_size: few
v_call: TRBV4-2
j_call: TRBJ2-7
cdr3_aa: CASSRGEGYEQYF
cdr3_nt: TGTGCCAGCAGCCGGGGGGAGGGCTACGAGCAGTACTTC

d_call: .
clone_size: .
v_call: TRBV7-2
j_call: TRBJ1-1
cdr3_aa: CASSFPGTVNTEAFF
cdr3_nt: TGTGCCAGCAGCTTTCCCGGGACTGTGAACACTGAAGCTTTCTTT

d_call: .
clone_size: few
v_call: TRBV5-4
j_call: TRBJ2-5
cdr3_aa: CASSFVSMGTQYF
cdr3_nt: TGTGCCAGCAGCTTCGTCTCGATGGGGACCCAGTACTTC

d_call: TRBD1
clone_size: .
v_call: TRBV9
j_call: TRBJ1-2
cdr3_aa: CASSAYRGGDYGYTF
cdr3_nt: TGTGCCAGCAGCGCGTACAGGGGAGGGGACTATGGCTACACCTTC

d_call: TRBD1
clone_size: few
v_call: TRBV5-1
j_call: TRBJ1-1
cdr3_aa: CASSLVGTGGLNTEAFF
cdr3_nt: TGCGCCAGCAGCTTGGTCGGGACAGGGGGCTTGAACACTGAAGCTTTCTTT

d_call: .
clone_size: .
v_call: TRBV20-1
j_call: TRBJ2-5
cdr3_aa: CSARAWQTSETQYF
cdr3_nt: TGCAGTGCTAGAGCGTGGCAGACATCGGAGACCCAGTACTTC

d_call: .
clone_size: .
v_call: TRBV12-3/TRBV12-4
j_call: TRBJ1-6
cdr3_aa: CASSLEWYNSPLHF
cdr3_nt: TGTGCCAGCAGTTTAGAATGGTATAATTCACCCCTCCACTTT

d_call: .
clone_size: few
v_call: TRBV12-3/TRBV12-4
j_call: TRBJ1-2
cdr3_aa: CASSSGGNYGYTF
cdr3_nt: TGTGCCAGCAGTTCGGGGGGTAACTATGGCTACACCTTC

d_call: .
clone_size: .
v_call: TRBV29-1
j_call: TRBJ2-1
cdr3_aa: CSVKGSYNEQFF
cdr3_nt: TGCAGCGTAAAGGGTTCCTACAATGAGCAGTTCTTC

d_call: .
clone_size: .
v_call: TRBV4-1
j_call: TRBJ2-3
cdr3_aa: CASSQDEWDGSTDTQYF
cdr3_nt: TGCGCCAGCAGCCAAGATGAGTGGGACGGGAGCACAGATACGCAGTATTTT

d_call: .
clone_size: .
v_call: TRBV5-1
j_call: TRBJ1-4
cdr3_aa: CASSPEAQGLGNEKLFF
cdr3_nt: TGCGCCAGCAGCCCCGAGGCCCAAGGTTTGGGGAATGAAAAACTGTTTTTT

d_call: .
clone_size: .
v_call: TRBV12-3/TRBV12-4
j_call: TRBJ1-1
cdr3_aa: CASTILDGLTEAFF
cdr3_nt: TGTGCCAGCACCATCTTGGACGGTTTGACTGAAGCTTTCTTT

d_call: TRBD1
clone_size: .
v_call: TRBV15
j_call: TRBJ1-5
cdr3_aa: CATSRDVGQVSNQPQHF
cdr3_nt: TGTGCCACCAGCAGAGATGTGGGACAGGTCAGCAATCAGCCCCAGCATTTT

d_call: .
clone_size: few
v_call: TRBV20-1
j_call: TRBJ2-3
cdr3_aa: CSARGAPRGREDTQYF
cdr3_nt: TGCAGTGCTAGAGGTGCCCCTAGGGGTCGGGAAGATACGCAGTATTTT

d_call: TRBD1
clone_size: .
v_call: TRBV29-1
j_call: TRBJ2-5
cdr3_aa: CSVDRGGQETQYF
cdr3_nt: TGCAGCGTGGACAGGGGGGGGCAAGAGACCCAGTACTTC

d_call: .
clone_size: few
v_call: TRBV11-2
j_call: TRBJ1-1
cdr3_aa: CASSLGFTAGDEAFF
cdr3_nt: TGTGCCAGCAGCTTAGGATTTACAGCGGGGGACGAAGCTTTCTTT

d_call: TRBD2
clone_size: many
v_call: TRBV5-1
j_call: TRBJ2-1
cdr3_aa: CASSLVAGGNYNEQFF
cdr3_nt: TGCGCCAGCAGCTTGGTGGCGGGAGGGAACTACAATGAGCAGTTCTTC

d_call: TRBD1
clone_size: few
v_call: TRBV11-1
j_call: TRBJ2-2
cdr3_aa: CASSLARGQGFNTGELFF
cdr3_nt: TGTGCCAGCAGCTTAGCGCGGGGACAGGGCTTTAACACCGGGGAGCTGTTTTTT

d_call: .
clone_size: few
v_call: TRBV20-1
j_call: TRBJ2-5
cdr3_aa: CSARVNLQETQYF
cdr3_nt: TGCAGTGCTAGAGTCAACTTACAAGAGACCCAGTACTTC

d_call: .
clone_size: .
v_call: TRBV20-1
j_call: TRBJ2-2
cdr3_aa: CSAIGGLVTGELFF
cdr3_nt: TGCAGTGCTATAGGGGGGCTAGTCACCGGGGAGCTGTTTTTT

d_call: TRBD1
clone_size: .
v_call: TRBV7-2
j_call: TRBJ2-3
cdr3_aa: CASSPWTGDTQYF
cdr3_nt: TGTGCCAGCAGCCCGTGGACAGGAGATACGCAGTATTTT

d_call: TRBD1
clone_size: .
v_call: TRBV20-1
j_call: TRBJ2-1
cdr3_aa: CSARDAQGARNEQFF
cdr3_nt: TGCAGTGCTAGAGATGCCCAGGGGGCGCGCAATGAGCAGTTCTTC

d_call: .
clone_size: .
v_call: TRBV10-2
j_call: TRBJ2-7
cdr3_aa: CASSESSPIYEQYF
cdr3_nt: TGCGCCAGCAGTGAAAGTTCCCCGATCTACGAGCAGTACTTC

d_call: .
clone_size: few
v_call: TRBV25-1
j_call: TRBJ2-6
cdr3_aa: CASSDVSGANVLTF
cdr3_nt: TGTGCCAGCAGTGATGTATCTGGGGCCAACGTCCTGACTTTC

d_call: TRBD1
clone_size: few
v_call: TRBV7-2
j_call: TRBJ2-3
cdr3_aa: CASSLRTGVTDTQYF
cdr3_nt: TGTGCCAGCAGCCTACGTACAGGGGTCACAGATACGCAGTATTTT